The clone carrying this T cell receptor beta chain appeared a few times. Its matching antigen is unknown. Barcoded TCR alpha and TCR beta cDNA libraries with UMIs came from 5'RACE using constant-segment primers. One entry per CDR3 protein results from TCRdb running MiXCR on the 5' RACE reads. The table has a few hundred thousand distinct CDR3 sequences, around 19% seen once; the top ten hold more than 20%. Germline CDR1 and CDR2: DFQATT and SNEGSKA (reference sequence). The CDR3 has 14 amino acids. V lost 5 bases and J lost 4, with 17 bases in between. The data were taken from a study of T-cell memory formation after mild COVID-19. On the study more broadly: There were largely donor-specific TCR clusters. Findings and limits, study-wide: Day 15 to 85 contracting clones showed balanced CD4/CD8; day 15 to 37 expanders favored CD4+. Cross-reactive memory seemingly joined, as some responding clones were found in pre-infection memory.

Sample: PBMCs or a T cell subset sorted from them (not recorded which). The chain employs TRBV20-1 and TRBJ1-2, with a weak D call TRBD1 (5 bases). The origin of this receptor is a man younger than 30 who had mild COVID-19 (a few samples of this study predate the infection). Cell type and time point are not known. In DNA form, the CDR3 reads TGCAGTGCTCCGATGCGGGCGGGACTCTATGGCTACACCTTC. It encodes CSAPMRAGLYGYTF.